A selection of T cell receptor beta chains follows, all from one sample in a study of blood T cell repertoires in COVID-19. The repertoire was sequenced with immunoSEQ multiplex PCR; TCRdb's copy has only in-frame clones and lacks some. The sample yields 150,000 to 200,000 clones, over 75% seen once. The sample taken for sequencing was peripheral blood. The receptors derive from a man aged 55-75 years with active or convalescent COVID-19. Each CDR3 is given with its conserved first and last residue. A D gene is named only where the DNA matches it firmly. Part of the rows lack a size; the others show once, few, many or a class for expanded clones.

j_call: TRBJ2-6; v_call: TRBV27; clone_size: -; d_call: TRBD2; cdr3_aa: CASSLLSGIPSGANVLTF; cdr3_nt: TGTGCCAGCAGTCTACTTAGCGGGATCCCCTCTGGGGCCAACGTCCTGACTTTC
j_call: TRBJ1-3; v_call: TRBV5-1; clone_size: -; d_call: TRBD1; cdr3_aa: CASSPGQGSGNTIYF; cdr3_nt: TGCGCCAGCAGCCCGGGACAGGGTTCTGGAAACACCATATATTTT
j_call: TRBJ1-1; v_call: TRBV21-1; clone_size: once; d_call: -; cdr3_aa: CASSKALYREAFF; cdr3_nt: TGTGCCAGCAGCAAAGCGCTTTACAGGGAAGCTTTCTTT
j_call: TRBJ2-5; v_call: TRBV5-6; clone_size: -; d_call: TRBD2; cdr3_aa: CASMGPSGSQETQYF; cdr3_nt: TGTGCCAGCATGGGGCCTAGCGGGAGCCAAGAGACCCAGTACTTC
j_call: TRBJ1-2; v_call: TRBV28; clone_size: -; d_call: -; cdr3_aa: CASSSATGIYGYTF; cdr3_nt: TGTGCCAGCAGCTCCGCTACAGGGATCTATGGCTACACCTTC
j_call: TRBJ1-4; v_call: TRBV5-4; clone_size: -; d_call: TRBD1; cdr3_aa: CASSHYDRGSEKLFF; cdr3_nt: TGTGCCAGCAGCCATTACGACAGGGGAAGCGAAAAACTGTTTTTT
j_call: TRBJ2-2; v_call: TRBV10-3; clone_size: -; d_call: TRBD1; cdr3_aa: CAIRSGTERTGELFF; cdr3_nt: TGTGCCATCAGATCCGGGACAGAGCGAACCGGGGAGCTGTTTTTT
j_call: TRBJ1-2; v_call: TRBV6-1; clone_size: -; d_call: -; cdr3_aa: CASSEAWTVSYGYTF; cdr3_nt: TGTGCCAGCAGTGAAGCTTGGACAGTTTCCTATGGCTACACCTTC
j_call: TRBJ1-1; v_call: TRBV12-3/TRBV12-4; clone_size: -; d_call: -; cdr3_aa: CASSRGANTEAFF; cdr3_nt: TGTGCCAGCAGCCGGGGAGCAAACACTGAAGCTTTCTTT
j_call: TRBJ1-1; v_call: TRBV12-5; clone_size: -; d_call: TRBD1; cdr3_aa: CASASNTGGLRAFF; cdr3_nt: TGTGCTAGTGCCTCGAATACAGGGGGCTTGAGAGCTTTCTTT
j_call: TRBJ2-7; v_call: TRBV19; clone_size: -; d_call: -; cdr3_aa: CASTAGDHDEQYF; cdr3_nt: TGTGCCAGTACGGCAGGGGATCACGACGAGCAGTACTTC
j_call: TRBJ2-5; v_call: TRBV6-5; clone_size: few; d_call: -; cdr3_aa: CASSRGGPETQYF; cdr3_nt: TGTGCCAGCAGTCGTGGAGGGCCCGAGACCCAGTACTTC
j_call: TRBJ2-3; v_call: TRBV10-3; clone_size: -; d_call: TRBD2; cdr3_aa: CAIAGGGDTQYF; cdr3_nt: TGTGCCATCGCGGGGGGAGGAGATACGCAGTATTTT
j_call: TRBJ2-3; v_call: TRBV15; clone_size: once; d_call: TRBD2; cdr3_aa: CATSPGTSGSADTQYF; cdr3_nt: TGTGCCACCAGCCCCGGGACTAGCGGGAGTGCAGATACGCAGTATTTT
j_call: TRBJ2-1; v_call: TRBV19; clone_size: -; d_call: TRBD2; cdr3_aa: CASKTSGNNEQFF; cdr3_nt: TGTGCCAGCAAGACTAGCGGCAACAATGAGCAGTTCTTC
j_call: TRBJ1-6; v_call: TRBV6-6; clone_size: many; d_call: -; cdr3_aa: CASSYSLEGSSPLHF; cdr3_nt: TGTGCCAGCAGTTACTCTCTTGAGGGAAGTTCACCCCTCCACTTT
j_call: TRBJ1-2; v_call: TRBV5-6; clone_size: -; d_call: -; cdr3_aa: CASSAPPGDYGYTF; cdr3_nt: TGTGCCAGCAGCGCTCCTCCGGGGGACTATGGCTACACCTTC
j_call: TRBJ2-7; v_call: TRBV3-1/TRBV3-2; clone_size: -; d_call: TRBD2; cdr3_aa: CASSQDEYSSGVNF; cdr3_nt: TGTGCCAGCAGCCAAGATGAGTACTCTAGCGGGGTAAACTTC
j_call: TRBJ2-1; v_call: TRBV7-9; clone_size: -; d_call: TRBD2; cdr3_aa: CASSSQRGESYNEQFF; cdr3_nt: TGTGCCAGCAGCAGCCAGCGGGGGGAGTCCTACAATGAGCAGTTCTTC
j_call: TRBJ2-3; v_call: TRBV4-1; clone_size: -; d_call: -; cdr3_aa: CASSQEFGGASTDTQYF; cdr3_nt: TGCGCCAGCAGCCAAGAATTCGGCGGGGCCAGCACAGATACGCAGTATTTT
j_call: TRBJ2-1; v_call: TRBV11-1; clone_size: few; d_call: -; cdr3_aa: CASSLLGDPYNEQFF; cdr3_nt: TGTGCCAGCAGCTTGCTGGGCGACCCCTACAATGAGCAGTTCTTC
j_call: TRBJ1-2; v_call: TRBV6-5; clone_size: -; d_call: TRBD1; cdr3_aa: CASSFRDRRNYGYTF; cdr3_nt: TGTGCCAGCAGTTTCCGGGACAGGAGAAACTATGGCTACACCTTC
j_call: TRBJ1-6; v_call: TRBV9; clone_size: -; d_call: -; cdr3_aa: CASSVGHGGQGNSPLHF; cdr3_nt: TGTGCCAGCAGCGTAGGACATGGGGGACAAGGCAATTCACCCCTCCACTTT